This T cell receptor beta chain was obtained from a study of identical twins (dated by TCRdb to 2016 to 2017). As for the study more broadly: To test whether fetal clonotypes persist, the study used deep sequencing on TCR alpha and beta repertoires from monozygotic twins, unrelated adults of various ages, and cord blood. To rule out contamination, replicate twin experiments were performed at different times with different library preparation protocols.

Every donor in the study was a healthy Caucasian. The twin cohort comprised three pairs of female monozygotic twins, all aged roughly 18 to 30 years. CD4+ and CD8+ T cell populations were isolated with positive isolation kits from Invitrogen. Library preparation employed 5' RACE. TCRdb shows the sequencer as Illumina HiSeq 2000. A universal primer binding site was introduced by template switching, and a unique molecular identifier was present in the final cDNA, enabling accurate counting of TCR cDNA molecules. Specific primers in the conserved constant-segment region were used to synthesize first-strand cDNA for the TCR alpha and beta chains. Each cDNA library was double barcoded, with a SMART-Mk sample barcode plus Illumina barcodes, to control for contamination. Two successive PCR steps introduced TruSeq adapter sequences along with Illumina sample barcodes. The TCR alpha and beta cDNA libraries were sequenced on the Illumina HiSeq platform using custom primers. The study's processing was this. Raw reads were processed with MiGEC to extract unique molecular identifiers, and MiXCR was used to determine CDR3 positions. For each individual, recombination models were inferred using an EM algorithm with the repgenHMM and IGoR tools. The tcR package in R was used for shared clonotype analysis, with sharing normalized by the product of cloneset sizes. Out-of-frame nonproductive sequences were analyzed to study raw recombination free of thymic and clonal selection effects. TCRdb handled the public reads itself, with Q25 trimming in fastp and clone calling in MiXCR, and kept productive beta chains. Merged by CDR3 protein, the rows form single entries marked with the most common genes and DNA. These V and J calls rely on TCRdb rather than the paper's analysis. In all, the sample holds 470,000 or so distinct CDR3 sequences, and roughly 26% of those were seen once. Together, the top ten hold just under 3% of the sample.

From the cysteine up to the phenylalanine, the CDR3 has a length of 13 residues. Left in the record is the CDR3 DNA by itself, 39 bases read in frame from the first base. CDR1 SGHRS and CDR2 YFSETQ were looked up in the germline V gene. Here V drops 4 bases and J drops 4 bases, and the junction holds 5 bases not matched to any gene. In its sample, this clonotype was seen many times. Its target antigen remains unknown. No much larger clonotype is one base removed from it; base qualities were not supplied. Overall study outcomes, separate from this receptor: Abundant cord blood beta clonotypes had fewer insertions, young adult naive repertoires showed a similar but weaker trend, and memory repertoires showed no such trend. Zero-insertion analyses could be partly confounded by invariant T cells such as MAIT and iNKT, though diverse VJ usage argued against such confounding for most clonotypes. Compared with coincidental sharing between unrelated individuals, out-of-frame TCR alpha sequences shared between twins showed an excess of sequences with low generation probability. In monozygotic twins, out-of-frame TCR alpha sharing was systematically underestimated by recombination models, although the models agreed with sharing between unrelated individuals. Excess twin sharing in beta out-of-frame sequences was weaker because fewer shared sequences lowered the signal-to-noise ratio. Conclusions relied on cross-sectional statistical analysis, since the same donors could not be followed over many years.

These data were likewise used in another study, on T cells expressing NK-cell markers. Per the second study: Several donors provided sorted CD3+CD56+NKG2C+, CD3+CD56+NKG2C- and CD3+CD56-NKG2C+ T-cell subsets, whose TCR beta-chain repertoires were profiled. Among the eight sequenced donors, only one was HCMV-seronegative, while the other seven were HCMV-seropositive. To restrict sorting to alphabetaTCR-expressing T cells, an anti-gammadeltaTCR antibody was added in several experiments. For 5 or 6 donors, the dominant CD3+CD56+NKG2C+ clonotypes were among the top 10 CD8+ clonotypes and accounted for roughly 1.0-7.5% of CD8+ T cells. Those dominant clonotypes were again the most abundant among CD3+CD56-NKG2C+ cells in a handful of donors, at about 25-60.1%. It remained unclear whether the expanded NKG2C-expressing T cell clones were specific for HCMV antigens. Randomly selected healthy volunteers, three men and five women, were used as the eight sequenced donors. HCMV serostatus was determined by detecting HCMV-specific IgG in serum with a commercial ELISA kit. MIGEC was used to demultiplex reads and group reads by UMI, and MiTCR was used to assemble and quantify clonotypes. To remove erroneous sequences, TCR cDNA sequences were retained only when supported by two or more reads. The tcR package was used for downstream repertoire analysis, with clonotypes matched between fractions based on CDR3 nucleotide sequence plus V segment. VDJmatch was used to annotate antigen specificity against VDJdb, with one amino acid substitution in CDR3 allowed.

This clonotype was sampled from a woman younger than 35 in good health. The chain employs TRBV5-1 and TRBJ2-7, with TRBD1 identical over 7 junction bases. The sample consisted of CD4+ T cells sorted from blood. The CDR3 has the sequence CASSVGTAYEQYF. The sequence in DNA is TGCGCCAGCAGCGTAGGGACAGCATACGAGCAGTACTTC.